A selection of T cell receptor beta chains follows, all from one sample in a study of T cell changes during pregnancy in multiple sclerosis. TCRdb's copy holds only in-frame clones and misses some; the assay was immunoSEQ multiplex PCR. The sample records more than 65,000 clones, about nine tenths being singletons. The sequences come from CD4+ T cells from peripheral blood mononuclear cells, collected before pregnancy. These receptors were taken from a female donor with multiple sclerosis, enrolled in a pregnancy study. The conserved cysteine and the conserved F or W are not part of the CDR3 here. The order of the fields is V gene, J gene, CDR3 length, CDR3 protein.

V gene: TRBV28; J gene: TRBJ1-2; CDR3 length: 12; CDR3 protein: ASSLSAELYGYT
V gene: TRBV6-4; J gene: TRBJ2-6; CDR3 length: 17; CDR3 protein: ASSPGPQGVGSGANVLT
V gene: TRBV18; J gene: TRBJ1-1; CDR3 length: 14; CDR3 protein: ASSQNDQGARTEAF
V gene: TRBV9; J gene: TRBJ1-4; CDR3 length: 14; CDR3 protein: ASSVGDTGMGEKLF
V gene: TRBV11-3; J gene: TRBJ2-2; CDR3 length: 13; CDR3 protein: ASTDGQLNTGELF
V gene: TRBV6-1; J gene: TRBJ2-7; CDR3 length: 12; CDR3 protein: ASSGRLAGYEQY
V gene: TRBV5-1; J gene: TRBJ2-5; CDR3 length: 12; CDR3 protein: ASSGQGARETQY
V gene: TRBV4-1; J gene: TRBJ2-1; CDR3 length: 13; CDR3 protein: ASWPGQGGSNEQF
V gene: TRBV28; J gene: TRBJ2-7; CDR3 length: 14; CDR3 protein: ASTAWTSGKSHEQY
V gene: TRBV5-1; J gene: TRBJ2-7; CDR3 length: 15; CDR3 protein: ASSKTGTGSFDYEQY
V gene: TRBV6-1; J gene: TRBJ1-2; CDR3 length: 12; CDR3 protein: ASSEGAGSVGYT
V gene: TRBV6-1; J gene: TRBJ2-1; CDR3 length: 11; CDR3 protein: ASSELTGNEQF
V gene: TRBV7-6; J gene: TRBJ2-3; CDR3 length: 14; CDR3 protein: ASSLAEGRGTDTQY
V gene: TRBV10-3; J gene: TRBJ2-7; CDR3 length: 10; CDR3 protein: AMGLSTYEQY
V gene: TRBV2; J gene: TRBJ2-5; CDR3 length: 13; CDR3 protein: ASSRTGGAEETQY
V gene: TRBV21-1; J gene: TRBJ2-5; CDR3 length: 15; CDR3 protein: ASSKGLRQDDQETQY
V gene: TRBV7-6; J gene: TRBJ2-3; CDR3 length: 14; CDR3 protein: ASSLGTGGYTDTQY
V gene: TRBV5-1; J gene: TRBJ1-6; CDR3 length: 16; CDR3 protein: ASSIQVSGTGQNSPLH
V gene: TRBV7-8; J gene: TRBJ1-3; CDR3 length: 13; CDR3 protein: ASSLGHPSGNTIY
V gene: TRBV18; J gene: TRBJ1-1; CDR3 length: 11; CDR3 protein: ASSQAMNTEAF
V gene: TRBV7-9; J gene: TRBJ1-5; CDR3 length: 12; CDR3 protein: ASSPAEEGQPQH
V gene: TRBV19; J gene: TRBJ2-2; CDR3 length: 14; CDR3 protein: ASSIKGTGKSGELF
V gene: TRBV30; J gene: TRBJ2-6; CDR3 length: 12; CDR3 protein: AWDRTSGANVLT
V gene: TRBV29-1; J gene: TRBJ2-5; CDR3 length: 15; CDR3 protein: SVGVSGTIQYQETQY
V gene: TRBV5-1; J gene: TRBJ2-5; CDR3 length: 11; CDR3 protein: ASSLREIETQY
V gene: TRBV7-9; J gene: TRBJ2-7; CDR3 length: 11; CDR3 protein: ASSFPNSYEQY
V gene: TRBV7-9; J gene: TRBJ2-7; CDR3 length: 15; CDR3 protein: ASSPRGTSGRADEQY
V gene: TRBV25-1; J gene: TRBJ2-2; CDR3 length: 12; CDR3 protein: ASSEYTSSGELF
V gene: TRBV19; J gene: TRBJ1-1; CDR3 length: 13; CDR3 protein: ASSIVDSPNTEAF
V gene: TRBV6-1; J gene: TRBJ1-5; CDR3 length: 11; CDR3 protein: ASSGAAYQPQH
V gene: TRBV18; J gene: TRBJ2-7; CDR3 length: 14; CDR3 protein: ASSPVPGLAGGEQY
V gene: TRBV2; J gene: TRBJ2-7; CDR3 length: 19; CDR3 protein: ASSEDHASGGVLGLFYEQY
V gene: TRBV18; J gene: TRBJ2-7; CDR3 length: 13; CDR3 protein: ASSTTSGNSYEQY
V gene: TRBV4-2; J gene: TRBJ2-7; CDR3 length: 13; CDR3 protein: ASSQSRDRPYEQY
V gene: TRBV10-3; J gene: TRBJ1-3; CDR3 length: 12; CDR3 protein: AISEPQVGNTIY
V gene: TRBV27; J gene: TRBJ2-3; CDR3 length: 15; CDR3 protein: ASSFFGSGLNTDTQY
V gene: TRBV7-9; J gene: TRBJ2-7; CDR3 length: 13; CDR3 protein: ASSSDRGTAYEQY
V gene: TRBV2; J gene: TRBJ2-7; CDR3 length: 11; CDR3 protein: ASRLGAHGEQY
V gene: TRBV30; J gene: TRBJ2-5; CDR3 length: 12; CDR3 protein: AWSTRQGQETQY
V gene: TRBV27; J gene: TRBJ2-1; CDR3 length: 13; CDR3 protein: ASRYGSTLYNEQF
V gene: TRBV28; J gene: TRBJ2-3; CDR3 length: 13; CDR3 protein: ASRAGGLGTDTQY
V gene: TRBV7-9; J gene: TRBJ1-1; CDR3 length: 13; CDR3 protein: ASSLGLGGNTEAF
V gene: TRBV10-3; J gene: TRBJ1-6; CDR3 length: 13; CDR3 protein: AISVEDGEISPLH
V gene: TRBV5-4; J gene: TRBJ2-5; CDR3 length: 13; CDR3 protein: ASSSSGTGFGSQY
V gene: TRBV5-4; J gene: TRBJ2-1; CDR3 length: 13; CDR3 protein: ASSPGTSGDNEQF
V gene: TRBV18; J gene: TRBJ2-3; CDR3 length: 19; CDR3 protein: ASSPNNAASGGASRKDTQY
V gene: TRBV5-4; J gene: TRBJ2-2; CDR3 length: 12; CDR3 protein: ASRTGQNTGELF
V gene: TRBV29-1; J gene: TRBJ2-7; CDR3 length: 11; CDR3 protein: SVGQTGLYEQY
V gene: TRBV18; J gene: TRBJ2-6; CDR3 length: 15; CDR3 protein: ASSPPGQGLGANVLT
V gene: TRBV12-5; J gene: TRBJ2-1; CDR3 length: 11; CDR3 protein: ASGLKVAGEQF